This T cell receptor (beta chain) was identified in a study of long-term antiretroviral therapy in people with HIV. General study findings and limits: In samples taken after ART, diversity increased but remained below transplant donor control levels. CDR3 lengths in HIV samples spanned a narrower range than controls. Repertoire dominance by clones expanded before ART was seen at all time points.

CDR1 is WNHNN, CDR2 SYGVQD, per germline (reference sequence). This CDR3 is 16 amino acids long. V lost 3 bases, J lost 1 base, and 13 bases lay in between. With respect to this clone: What it recognizes is unknown.

A v3.0 immunoSEQ assay was performed at survey level. The assay was immunoSEQ multiplex PCR, and TCRdb's table has in-frame clones only and misses some. The data hold several thousand clones, with roughly 84% observed a single time. The clonotype was recovered from a man aged 35-49 years with HIV. V usage is TRBV10-1 and J usage is TRBJ2-1, with D uncertain. Sequenced here: unsorted PBMCs, sampled 1.1 years after starting antiretroviral therapy. DNA for the CDR3: TGCGCCAGCAGTGATATAGGGCAGAATTCCTACAATGAGCAGTTCTTC. Translated, it gives CASSDIGQNSYNEQFF.